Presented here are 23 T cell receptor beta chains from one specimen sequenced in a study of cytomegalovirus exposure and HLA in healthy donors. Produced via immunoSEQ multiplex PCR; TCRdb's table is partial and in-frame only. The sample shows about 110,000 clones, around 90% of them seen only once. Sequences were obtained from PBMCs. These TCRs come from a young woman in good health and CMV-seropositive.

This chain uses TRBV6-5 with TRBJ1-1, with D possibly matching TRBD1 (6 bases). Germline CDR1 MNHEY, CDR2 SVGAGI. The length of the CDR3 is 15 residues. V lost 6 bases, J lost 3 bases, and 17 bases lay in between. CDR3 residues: CASRPLGAAHTEAFF. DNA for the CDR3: TGTGCCAGCAGACCCCTGGGGGCAGCCCACACTGAAGCTTTCTTT.

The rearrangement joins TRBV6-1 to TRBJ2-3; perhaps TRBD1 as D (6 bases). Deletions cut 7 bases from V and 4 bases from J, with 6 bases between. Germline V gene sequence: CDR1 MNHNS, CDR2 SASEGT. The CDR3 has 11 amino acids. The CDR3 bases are TGTGCCAGCAAGGGGGCAGATACGCAGTATTTT. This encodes CASKGADTQYF.

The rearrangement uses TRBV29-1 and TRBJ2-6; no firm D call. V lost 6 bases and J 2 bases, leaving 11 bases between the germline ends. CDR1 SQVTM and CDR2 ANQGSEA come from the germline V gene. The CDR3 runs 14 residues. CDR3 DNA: TGCAGCGTCCTGATAGATGCTGGGGCCAACGTCCTGACTTTC. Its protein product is CSVLIDAGANVLTF.

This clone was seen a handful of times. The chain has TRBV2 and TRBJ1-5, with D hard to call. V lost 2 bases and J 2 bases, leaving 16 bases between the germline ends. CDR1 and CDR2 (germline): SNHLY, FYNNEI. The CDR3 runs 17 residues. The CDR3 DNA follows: TGTGCCAGCAGTGAATTCCTCATCCCGGAGGGCAATCAGCCCCAGCATTTT. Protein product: CASSEFLIPEGNQPQHF.

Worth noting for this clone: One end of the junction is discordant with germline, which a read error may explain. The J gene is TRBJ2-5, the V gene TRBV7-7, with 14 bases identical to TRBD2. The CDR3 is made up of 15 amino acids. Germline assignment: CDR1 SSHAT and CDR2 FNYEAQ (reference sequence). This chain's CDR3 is CASSRLAGGLETQYF. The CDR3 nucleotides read TGTGCTAGCAGCAGACTAGCGGGGGGGCTGGAGACCCAGTACTTC.

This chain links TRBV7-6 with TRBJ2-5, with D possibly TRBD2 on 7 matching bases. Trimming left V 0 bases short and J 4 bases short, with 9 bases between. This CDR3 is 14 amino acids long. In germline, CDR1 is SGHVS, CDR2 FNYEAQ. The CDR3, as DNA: TGTGCCAGCAGCTTAGCGAGGGGGGGAGAGACCCAGTACTTC. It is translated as CASSLARGGETQYF.

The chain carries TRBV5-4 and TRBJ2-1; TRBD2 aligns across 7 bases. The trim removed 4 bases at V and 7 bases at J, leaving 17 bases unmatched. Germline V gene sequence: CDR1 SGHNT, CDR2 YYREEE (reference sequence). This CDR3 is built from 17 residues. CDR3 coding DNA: TGTGCCAGCAGCCGACCCGGGGGAGTAGCGGGTAGAAATGAGCAGTTCTTC. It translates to CASSRPGGVAGRNEQFF.

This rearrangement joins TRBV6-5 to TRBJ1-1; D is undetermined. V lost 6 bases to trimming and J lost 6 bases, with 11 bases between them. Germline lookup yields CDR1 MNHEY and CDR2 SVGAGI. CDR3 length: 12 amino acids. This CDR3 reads CASRSLSAEAFF. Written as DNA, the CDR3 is TGTGCCAGCAGGTCTTTATCGGCTGAAGCTTTCTTT.

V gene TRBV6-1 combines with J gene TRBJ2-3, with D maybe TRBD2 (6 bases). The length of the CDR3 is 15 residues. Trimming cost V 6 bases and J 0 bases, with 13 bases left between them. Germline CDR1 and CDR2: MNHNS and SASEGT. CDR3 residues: CASSKQGTSTDTQYF. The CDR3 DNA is TGTGCCAGCAGCAAACAAGGGACTAGCACAGATACGCAGTATTTT.

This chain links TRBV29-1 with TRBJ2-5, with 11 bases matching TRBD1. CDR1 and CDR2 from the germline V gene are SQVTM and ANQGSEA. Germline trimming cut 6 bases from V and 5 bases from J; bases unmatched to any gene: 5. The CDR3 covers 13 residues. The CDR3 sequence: CSVRDRGMETQYF. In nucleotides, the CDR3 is TGCAGCGTCCGGGACAGGGGGATGGAGACCCAGTACTTC.

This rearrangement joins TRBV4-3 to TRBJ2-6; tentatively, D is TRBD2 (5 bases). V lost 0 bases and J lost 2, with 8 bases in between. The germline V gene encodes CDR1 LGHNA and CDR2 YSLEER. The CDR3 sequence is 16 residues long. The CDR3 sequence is CASSQEIGTGANVLTF. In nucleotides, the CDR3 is TGCGCCAGCAGCCAAGAGATCGGGACTGGGGCCAACGTCCTGACTTTC.

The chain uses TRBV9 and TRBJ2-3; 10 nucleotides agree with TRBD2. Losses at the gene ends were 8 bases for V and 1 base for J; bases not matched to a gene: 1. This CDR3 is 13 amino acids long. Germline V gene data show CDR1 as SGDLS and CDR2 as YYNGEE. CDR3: CASGLAGTDTQYF. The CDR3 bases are TGTGCCAGTGGACTAGCGGGCACAGATACGCAGTATTTT.

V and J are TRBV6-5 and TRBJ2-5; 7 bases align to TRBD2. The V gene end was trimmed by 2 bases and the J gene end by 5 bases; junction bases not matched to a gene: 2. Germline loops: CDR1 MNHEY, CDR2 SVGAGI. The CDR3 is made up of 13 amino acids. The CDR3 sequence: CASSYGRVETQYF. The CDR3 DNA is TGTGCCAGCAGTTACGGGAGGGTGGAGACCCAGTACTTC.

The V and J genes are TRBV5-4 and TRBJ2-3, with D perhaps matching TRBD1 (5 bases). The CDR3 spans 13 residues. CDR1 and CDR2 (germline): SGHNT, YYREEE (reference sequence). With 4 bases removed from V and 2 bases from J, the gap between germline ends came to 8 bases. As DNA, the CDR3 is TGTGCCAGCAGCCAGGGAACCACAGATACGCAGTATTTT. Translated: CASSQGTTDTQYF.

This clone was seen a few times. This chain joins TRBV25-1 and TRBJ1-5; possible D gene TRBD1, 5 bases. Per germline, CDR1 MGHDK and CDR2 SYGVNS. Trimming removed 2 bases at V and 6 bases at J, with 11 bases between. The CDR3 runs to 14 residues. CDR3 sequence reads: CASSEGGGAQPQHF. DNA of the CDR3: TGTGCCAGCAGTGAAGGGGGAGGGGCTCAGCCCCAGCATTTT. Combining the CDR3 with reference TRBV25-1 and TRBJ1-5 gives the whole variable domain EADIYQTPRYLVIGTGKKITLECSQTMGHDKMYWYQQDPGMELHLIHYSYGVNSTEKGDLSSESTVSRIRTEHFPLTLESARPSHTSQYLCASSEGGGAQPQHFGDGTRLSIL.

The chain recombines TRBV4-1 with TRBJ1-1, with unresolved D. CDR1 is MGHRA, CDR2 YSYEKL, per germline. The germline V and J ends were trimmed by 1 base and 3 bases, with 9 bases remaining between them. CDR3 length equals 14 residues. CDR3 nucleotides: TGCGCCAGCAGCCAAGGGGTCGGGTACACTGAAGCTTTCTTT. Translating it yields CASSQGVGYTEAFF.

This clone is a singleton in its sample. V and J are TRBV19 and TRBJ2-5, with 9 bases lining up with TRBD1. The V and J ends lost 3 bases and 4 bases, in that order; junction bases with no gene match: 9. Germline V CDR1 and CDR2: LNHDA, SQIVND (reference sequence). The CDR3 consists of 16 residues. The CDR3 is CASSIRTGEKLETQYF. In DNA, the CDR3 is TGTGCCAGTAGTATTCGGACAGGGGAGAAACTAGAGACCCAGTACTTC. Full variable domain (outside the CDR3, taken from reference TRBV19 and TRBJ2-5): DGGITQSPKYLFRKEGQNVTLSCEQNLNHDAMYWYRQDPGQGLRLIYYSQIVNDFQKGDIAEGYSVSREKKESFPLTVTSAQKNPTAFYLCASSIRTGEKLETQYFGPGTRLLVL.

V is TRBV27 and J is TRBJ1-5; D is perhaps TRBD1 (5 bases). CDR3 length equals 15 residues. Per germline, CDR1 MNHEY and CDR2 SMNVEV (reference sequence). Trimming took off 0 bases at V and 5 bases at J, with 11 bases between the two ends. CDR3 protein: CASSLSGEPYQPQHF. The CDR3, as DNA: TGTGCCAGCAGTTTATCAGGGGAACCCTATCAGCCCCAGCATTTT.

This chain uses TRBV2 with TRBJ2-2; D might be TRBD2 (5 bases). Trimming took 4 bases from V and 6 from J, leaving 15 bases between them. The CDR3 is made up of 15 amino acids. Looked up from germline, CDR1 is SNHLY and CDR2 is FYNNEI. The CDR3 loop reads CASSVLGVLAGELFF. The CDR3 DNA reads TGTGCCAGCAGTGTCTTGGGAGTTCTGGCCGGGGAGCTGTTTTTT.

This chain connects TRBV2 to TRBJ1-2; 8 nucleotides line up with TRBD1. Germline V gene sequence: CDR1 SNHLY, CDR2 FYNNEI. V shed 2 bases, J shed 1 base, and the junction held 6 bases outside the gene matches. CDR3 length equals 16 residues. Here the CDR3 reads CASSESRTGFNYGYTF. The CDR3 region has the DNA TGTGCCAGCAGTGAATCCCGGACAGGGTTTAACTATGGCTACACCTTC.

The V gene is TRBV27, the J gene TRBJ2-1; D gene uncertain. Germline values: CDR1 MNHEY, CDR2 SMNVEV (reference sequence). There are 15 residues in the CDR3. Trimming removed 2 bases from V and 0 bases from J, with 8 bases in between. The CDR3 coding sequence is TGTGCCAGCAGTTTAGGGCCCCCCTCCTACAATGAGCAGTTCTTC. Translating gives CASSLGPPSYNEQFF.

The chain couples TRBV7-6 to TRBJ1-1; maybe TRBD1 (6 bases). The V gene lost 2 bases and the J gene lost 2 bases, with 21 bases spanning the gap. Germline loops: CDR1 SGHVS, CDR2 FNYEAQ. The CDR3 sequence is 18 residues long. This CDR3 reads CASSLIPSTGGVNTEAFF. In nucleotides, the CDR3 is TGTGCCAGCAGCTTAATCCCTTCGACAGGAGGAGTAAACACTGAAGCTTTCTTT.

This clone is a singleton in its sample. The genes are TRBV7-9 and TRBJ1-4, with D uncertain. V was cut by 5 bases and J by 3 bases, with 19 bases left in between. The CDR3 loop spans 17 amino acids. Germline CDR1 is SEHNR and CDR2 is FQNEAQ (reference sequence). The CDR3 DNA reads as TGTGCCAGCAGCACTCTTTACGCGAGTGTAGCTAATGAAAAACTGTTTTTT. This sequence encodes CASSTLYASVANEKLFF.